A single sample is the source of the 17 T cell receptor beta chains below, sequenced in a study of cytomegalovirus exposure and HLA in healthy donors. Profiling relied on immunoSEQ multiplex PCR, and the TCRdb table lists in-frame clones only, not all of them. The data contain fewer than 100,000 clones, about nine tenths of them singletons. The specimen was PBMCs. All receptors come from a man in his thirties or forties in good health and CMV-seronegative.

V and J are TRBV28 and TRBJ2-2, with D perhaps matching TRBD1 (6 bases). V was trimmed by 8 bases and J by 5 bases, leaving 18 bases between them. The CDR3 contains 15 residues. Per germline, CDR1 MDHEN and CDR2 SYDVKM. The CDR3 sequence: CASGESGVRTGELFF. As DNA, the CDR3 is TGTGCCAGCGGCGAATCAGGGGTCAGGACCGGGGAGCTGTTTTTT.

CDR3 sequence: CASSWPYPGRDTEAFF. DNA of the CDR3: TGCGCCAGCAGCTGGCCTTACCCGGGGAGGGACACTGAAGCTTTCTTT. V gene TRBV5-1 combines with J gene TRBJ1-1; D unclear. This CDR3 region has 16 residues. CDR1 and CDR2 from the germline V gene are SGHRS and YFSETQ. Trimming took off 3 bases at V and 3 bases at J, with 18 bases between the two ends.

The chain has TRBV19 and TRBJ1-3; possible D gene TRBD1, 6 bases. CDR1 is LNHDA and CDR2 is SQIVND in the germline V gene (reference sequence). Trimming removed 4 bases at V and 3 bases at J, with 16 bases between. This CDR3 is 16 amino acids long. This chain's CDR3 is CASSTTGNSVGNTIYF. DNA for the CDR3: TGTGCCAGTAGTACTACAGGGAACTCTGTTGGAAACACCATATATTTT.

This chain joins TRBV11-3 and TRBJ2-5; the match to TRBD2 covers 8 bases. This CDR3 is built from 14 residues. Germline assignment: CDR1 SGHNT and CDR2 YENEEA. V lost 5 bases, J lost 4 bases, and 6 bases stayed unmatched. CDR3 in DNA: TGTGCCAGCAGCACCAGCGGGGGAGTAGAGACCCAGTACTTC. It specifies CASSTSGGVETQYF.

The chain employs TRBV5-1 and TRBJ2-6, with D uncertain. The germline V and J ends were trimmed by 6 bases and 0 bases, with 7 bases remaining between them. This CDR3 spans 14 amino acids. The germline CDR1 and CDR2 sequences are SGHRS and YFSETQ. The CDR3 is CASKQSSGANVLTF. The CDR3 nucleotides read TGCGCCAGCAAACAGAGCTCTGGGGCCAACGTCCTGACTTTC.

The rearrangement links TRBV27 to TRBJ2-1, with TRBD2 as a possible D gene (6 bases). Per germline, CDR1 MNHEY and CDR2 SMNVEV (reference sequence). V was trimmed by 6 bases and J by 0 bases, leaving 15 bases between them. The CDR3 has 16 residues. The CDR3 protein is CASRNIAASSYNEQFF. CDR3 coding DNA: TGTGCCAGCAGGAATATAGCGGCCAGCTCCTACAATGAGCAGTTCTTC.

The chain combines TRBV2 with TRBJ1-1; D is uncertain. Germline V gene data show CDR1 as SNHLY and CDR2 as FYNNEI. With 6 bases removed from V and 4 bases from J, the gap between germline ends came to 15 bases. The CDR3 runs to 14 residues. The CDR3 coding sequence is TGTGCCAGCAGGACGGAGGGTCGGAGCACTGAAGCTTTCTTT. It translates to CASRTEGRSTEAFF.

This chain connects TRBV2 to TRBJ2-3; 7 bases map to TRBD2. The CDR3 runs 15 residues. Unmatched junction bases numbered 4, after V lost 4 bases and J lost 0 bases. Germline V gene lookup returns CDR1 SNHLY and CDR2 FYNNEI. CDR3: CASSGDGRSTDTQYF. CDR3 bases: TGTGCCAGCAGTGGCGACGGGAGGAGCACAGATACGCAGTATTTT.

This chain uses TRBV27 with TRBJ2-7; 7 bases align to TRBD2. Per the germline V gene, CDR1 is MNHEY and CDR2 is SMNVEV (reference sequence). The CDR3 is 19 residues long. The V gene end was trimmed by 3 bases and the J gene end by 0 bases; junction bases not matched to a gene: 17. The CDR3 protein is CASSFARSGRGTYSYEQYF. The CDR3 DNA reads TGTGCCAGCAGTTTCGCTCGGTCGGGGAGGGGAACTTACTCCTACGAGCAGTACTTC.

The chain uses TRBV21-1 and TRBJ1-3; the table names TRBD1, a call not compared with the DNA. TRBV21-1 is a pseudogene. This CDR3 is 14 amino acids long. Written as DNA, the CDR3 is TGTGCCAGCACCCGAAACAGGGCTGGAAACACCATATATTTT. Protein product: CASTRNRAGNTIYF.

J is TRBJ1-1 and V is TRBV18, with TRBD1 matching over 7 bases. Germline values: CDR1 KGHSH, CDR2 LQKENI. This CDR3 comprises 13 residues. Unmatched junction bases numbered 6, after V lost 8 bases and J lost 3 bases. CDR3 coding DNA: TGTGCCAGCCAACAGGGGTTTGACACTGAAGCTTTCTTT. This translates into CASQQGFDTEAFF.

V usage is TRBV28 and J usage is TRBJ2-1; D not resolved. The V and J ends lost 8 bases and 0 bases respectively, with 8 bases between them. The CDR3 extends over 13 amino acids. Germline assignment: CDR1 MDHEN and CDR2 SYDVKM. The DNA for the CDR3 is TGTGCCAGCCATAGAGGCTCCTACAATGAGCAGTTCTTC. Protein: CASHRGSYNEQFF.

The rearrangement joins TRBV4-1 to TRBJ2-1, with 8 bases that match TRBD2. The CDR3 runs 17 residues. In germline, CDR1 is MGHRA, CDR2 YSYEKL. Unmatched junction bases numbered 4, after V lost 0 bases and J lost 0 bases. The CDR3 here is CASSQDLSGSSYNEQFF. The CDR3 coding sequence is TGCGCCAGCAGCCAAGATTTGAGCGGGAGCTCCTACAATGAGCAGTTCTTC.

The chain joins TRBV19 to TRBJ2-2; 8 positions match TRBD2. CDR3 length: 16 amino acids. V trimming: 6 bases; J trimming: 3 bases; junction bases outside the gene matches: 9. Germline V gene lookup returns CDR1 LNHDA and CDR2 SQIVND (reference sequence). CDR3 region: CASSTSGTRDTGELFF. The CDR3 DNA is TGTGCCAGTAGCACCTCGGGGACTAGAGACACCGGGGAGCTGTTTTTT.

This clone was found once. CDR3 loop: CASSSQFGGFTYEQYF. In DNA, the CDR3 is TGTGCCAGTAGTTCGCAATTCGGGGGATTTACCTACGAGCAGTACTTC. The V gene is TRBV19, the J gene TRBJ2-7; D possibly corresponds to TRBD2 (6 bases). There are 16 residues in the CDR3. Between the trimmed V and J ends, which lost 5 bases and 2 bases, there was a span of 19 bases. Per the germline V gene, CDR1 is LNHDA and CDR2 is SQIVND (reference sequence).

The chain recombines TRBV4-1 with TRBJ2-1; TRBD2 matches 11 bases. The CDR3 totals 17 residues. Germline V gene lookup returns CDR1 MGHRA and CDR2 YSYEKL. With V trimmed by 2 bases and J by 6 bases, 9 bases remained unmatched. This chain's CDR3 is CASSQPLIAGGTNEQFF. The CDR3 DNA is TGCGCCAGCAGCCAACCTCTAATAGCGGGAGGGACCAATGAGCAGTTCTTC.

This clone was counted a single time. The V call is TRBV7-9, the J call TRBJ2-7, with 7 positions matching TRBD1. This CDR3 has 14 residues. V was clipped by 4 bases and J by 5 bases; unmatched bases: 8. Per the germline V gene, CDR1 is SEHNR and CDR2 is FQNEAQ (reference sequence). The CDR3 protein is CASSYRQGIDEQYF. As DNA, the CDR3 is TGTGCCAGCAGCTACCGACAGGGAATCGACGAGCAGTACTTC.